The source of this T cell receptor beta chain is a study of cytomegalovirus exposure and HLA in healthy donors. Notes on this clone: Its antigen is as yet unknown.

Study-level points and caveats: The authors listed 180 or so TCR beta chains as cytomegalovirus-associated. In vitro, a few CMV-associated chains proved specific for CMV antigens. According to a later analysis, TCR clusters from the first cohort tended to co-occur in the roughly 110 validation repertoires.

Some clones are missing from TCRdb's copy, which holds only in-frame ones; the method was immunoSEQ multiplex PCR. The data contain 200,000 or so clones, less than 85% of them singletons. CDR3 size: 15 residues. Germline V gene data show CDR1 as LNHDA and CDR2 as SQIVND (reference sequence). V shed 3 bases and J 3 bases; nucleotides not matched to a gene: 6. The sequence was obtained from a young woman in good health and CMV-seronegative. The rearrangement joins TRBV19 to TRBJ2-7; 9 nucleotides align to TRBD1. Material: PBMCs. The CDR3 loop is CASSMTGGGSYEQYF. The CDR3 region has the DNA TGTGCCAGTAGTATGACAGGGGGTGGAAGCTACGAGCAGTACTTC.